Listed below are T cell receptor beta chains from one sample, sequenced in a study of PD-L1 blockade in urothelial cancer. TCRdb's table, derived via immunoSEQ multiplex PCR, lists solely in-frame clones and lacks some. The profile shows some 45,000 clones, over 75% of them singletons. Here the sequenced sample was PBMCs, taken around atezolizumab (anti-PD-L1) treatment. The receptors stem from a donor at least 40 years old with urothelial cancer. Both conserved end residues are part of each CDR3. Clone sizes are given selectively: once, few, many, or a class where the clone is expanded.

V,size,J,length,CDR3
TRBV9,.,TRBJ1-2,15,CASSVEPAGLSGYTF
TRBV18,.,TRBJ2-7,15,CASSQTRSSGTETTF
TRBV7-2,.,TRBJ2-5,13,CASSYRGQETQYF
TRBV6-6,.,TRBJ2-2,15,CASTPERTNTGELFF
TRBV11-3,.,TRBJ1-1,13,CASSSRTGSEAFF
TRBV4-2,.,TRBJ2-1,16,CASSQEGLAGVNEQFF
TRBV19,.,TRBJ2-6,18,CASSGDRPSRSGANVLTF
TRBV29-1,.,TRBJ1-2,13,CSERPPSGYGYTF
TRBV7-9,.,TRBJ2-3,19,CASSHSGRRGEGNADTQYF
TRBV27,.,TRBJ2-1,15,CATWGREKMYNEQFF
TRBV11-2,.,TRBJ2-5,18,CASSPKRGRGLGSETQYF
TRBV11-1,.,TRBJ2-5,18,CASSLLGAGAGLEETQYF
TRBV5-4,.,TRBJ2-1,15,CASSLDPESYNEQFF
TRBV7-2,.,TRBJ1-5,14,CASSLMEGNQPQHF
TRBV28,.,TRBJ2-1,12,CASNGGFNEQFF
TRBV18,.,TRBJ1-5,16,CASSQQSTGLNQPQHF
TRBV6-6,.,TRBJ1-1,16,CASSYSSEVRGTEAFF
TRBV30,.,TRBJ2-7,17,CAWSAGTSGRRTYEQYF
TRBV27,.,TRBJ2-3,13,CASSPWTTDTQYF
TRBV30,once,TRBJ2-2,14,CAWKRTVGTGELFF
TRBV13,.,TRBJ1-3,15,CASSLGTGSGNTIYF
TRBV27,.,TRBJ1-1,15,CASSLVGTGNTEAFF
TRBV19,.,TRBJ2-7,15,CASVKVSGSRSEQYF
TRBV2,once,TRBJ1-4,15,CASSEGQGGYEKLFF
TRBV10-3,few,TRBJ1-2,13,CAISSAGSGGYTF
TRBV4-3,.,TRBJ1-2,16,CASSKTGGFNDYGYTF
TRBV7-9,.,TRBJ2-7,15,CASSFGGGGVYEQYF
TRBV5-1,.,TRBJ2-3,17,CASSLAGRAPITDTQYF
TRBV14,.,TRBJ2-3,17,CASSQAGLAGSTDTQYF
TRBV4-1,.,TRBJ2-2,18,CASSQGRLAGANTGELFF
TRBV7-9,.,TRBJ2-1,13,CASSLDGMALQFF
TRBV4-1,.,TRBJ2-7,14,CASSHPGSRDEQYF
TRBV30,.,TRBJ2-4,16,CAWTPSGGFAKNIQYF
TRBV30,.,TRBJ2-7,14,CAWRLGRGPGEQYF
TRBV5-4,once,TRBJ2-6,17,CASTGGGTGSGANVLTF
TRBV6-6,.,TRBJ1-2,14,CASSPSGQGYGYTF
TRBV4-2,.,TRBJ1-3,18,CASSQEGIAARGGNTIYF
TRBV19,.,TRBJ2-7,13,CASSVDRGYEQYF
TRBV7-9,.,TRBJ2-1,17,CASRDGTSGSIFHEQFF
TRBV19,.,TRBJ2-1,19,CASSPGLAAGASSYNEQFF
TRBV2,.,TRBJ1-5,15,CASSGGQGASQPQHF
TRBV29-1,.,TRBJ2-5,14,CSVGGPGQGETQYF
TRBV7-2,.,TRBJ1-5,15,CASTRGAGTNQPQHF
TRBV4-3,.,TRBJ2-4,16,CASSQEGGGGAGIQYF
TRBV4-1,.,TRBJ1-4,16,CASSPQGASGDEKLFF
TRBV2,.,TRBJ2-1,11,CASSGVGGGFF
TRBV29-1,once,TRBJ2-1,13,CSAGTSGRDEQFF
TRBV5-8,.,TRBJ2-5,12,CASSPALETQYF
TRBV2,.,TRBJ1-2,12,CASRAQPGGYTF
TRBV4-3,.,TRBJ2-1,14,CASSQEGHDNEQFF
TRBV29-1,.,TRBJ2-6,15,CSATQGLSGANVLTF
TRBV11-2,.,TRBJ2-1,11,CASSAVREQFF
TRBV11-2,.,TRBJ2-3,17,CASSSHGLAGGGDTQYF